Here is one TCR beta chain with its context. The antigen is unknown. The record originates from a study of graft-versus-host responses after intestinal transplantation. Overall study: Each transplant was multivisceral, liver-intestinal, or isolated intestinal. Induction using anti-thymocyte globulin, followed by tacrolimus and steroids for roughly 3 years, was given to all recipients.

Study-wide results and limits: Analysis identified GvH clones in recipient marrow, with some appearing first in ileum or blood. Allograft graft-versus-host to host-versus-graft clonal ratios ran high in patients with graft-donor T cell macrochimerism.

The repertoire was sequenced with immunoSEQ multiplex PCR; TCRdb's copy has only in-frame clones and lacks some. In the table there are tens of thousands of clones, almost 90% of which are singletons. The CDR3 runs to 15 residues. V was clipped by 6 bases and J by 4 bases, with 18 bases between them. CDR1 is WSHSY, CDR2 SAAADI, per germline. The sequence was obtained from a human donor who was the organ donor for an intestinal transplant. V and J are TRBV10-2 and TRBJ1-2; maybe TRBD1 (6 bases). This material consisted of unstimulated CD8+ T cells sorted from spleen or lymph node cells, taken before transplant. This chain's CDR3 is CASRNLGGRGYGYTF. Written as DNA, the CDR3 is TGCGCCAGCAGGAACCTAGGGGGTAGGGGCTATGGCTACACCTTC.